Listed below are T cell receptor beta chains from one sample, sequenced in a study of cytomegalovirus exposure and HLA in healthy donors. TCRdb keeps only in-frame clones here, not all; method: immunoSEQ multiplex PCR. The sample holds about 120,000 clones; 70% to 90% are singletons and the top ten take less than 2%. Sequencing was done on a sample of PBMCs. These receptors came from a man aged 40-50 years in good health and CMV-seronegative. CDR3s include the opening cysteine and the closing phenylalanine or tryptophan. D genes are given only for firm matches. Size is omitted from some rows. Given values are once, few, many or a class for expanded clones.

-,TRBD1,TRBJ1-1,TRBV5-6,CASNQVGSGTVNTEAFF,TGTGCCAGCAACCAAGTTGGGAGTGGGACAGTGAACACTGAAGCTTTCTTT
-,TRBD2,TRBJ2-1,TRBV7-3,CASSPLAGGNEQFF,TGTGCCAGCAGCCCCTTAGCGGGAGGCAATGAGCAGTTCTTC
few,-,TRBJ2-7,TRBV18,CASSPNRADYEQYF,TGTGCCAGCTCACCAAACAGGGCCGACTACGAGCAGTACTTC
once,TRBD2,TRBJ2-5,TRBV7-2,CASSLSSRGVQETQYF,TGTGCCAGCAGCTTAAGTTCCCGGGGGGTACAAGAGACCCAGTACTTC
-,-,TRBJ2-3,TRBV7-2,CASSLSREDTQYF,TGTGCCAGCAGCTTATCGAGGGAAGATACGCAGTATTTT
-,TRBD1,TRBJ1-2,TRBV6-6,CASSRSTGDGYTF,TGTGCCAGCAGTCGCTCGACAGGGGACGGCTACACCTTC
-,TRBD2,TRBJ2-3,TRBV6-5,CASRGLAGTDTQYF,TGTGCCAGCAGGGGACTAGCGGGCACAGATACGCAGTATTTT
-,-,TRBJ1-4,TRBV28,CASSFFAGLNEKLFF,TGTGCCAGCAGTTTCTTCGCGGGGCTTAATGAAAAACTGTTTTTT
-,TRBD2,TRBJ2-1,TRBV7-2,CASSLNPRLAGSSYNEQFF,TGTGCCAGCAGCTTAAATCCTCGGCTAGCGGGGAGCTCCTACAATGAGCAGTTCTTC
-,TRBD1,TRBJ1-1,TRBV5-8,CASSLGGGGPTEAFF,TGTGCCAGCAGCTTAGGAGGGGGCGGCCCCACTGAAGCTTTCTTT
-,-,TRBJ2-5,TRBV28,CASSLTFPGKKETQYF,TGTGCCAGCAGTTTAACATTCCCAGGGAAAAAAGAGACCCAGTACTTC
once,TRBD2,TRBJ2-3,TRBV18,CASSPRTSGADTQYF,TGTGCCAGCTCACCAAGGACTAGCGGGGCAGATACGCAGTATTTT
-,-,TRBJ2-7,TRBV5-1,CASSLEGARDVAIYSYEQYF,TGCGCCAGCAGCCTAGAAGGAGCCAGAGACGTAGCCATTTACTCCTACGAGCAGTACTTC
-,-,TRBJ2-6,TRBV28,CASSLPYSLGANGLTF,TGTGCCAGCAGTTTACCATACTCTCTTGGGGCCAACGGCCTGACTTTC
-,-,TRBJ2-1,TRBV9,CASSGRPYNEQFF,TGTGCCAGCAGCGGGAGACCGTACAATGAGCAGTTCTTC
-,-,TRBJ2-6,TRBV27,CASSGWDSILSGANVLTF,TGTGCCAGCAGCGGTTGGGACTCTATCCTCTCTGGGGCCAACGTCCTGACTTTC
-,TRBD1,TRBJ2-7,TRBV7-2,CASSFTRDRAHEQYF,TGTGCCAGCAGCTTCACCCGGGACAGGGCACACGAGCAGTACTTC
-,-,TRBJ2-1,TRBV7-9,CASSPSFGWNEQFF,TGTGCCAGCAGCCCCTCCTTCGGGTGGAATGAGCAGTTCTTC
-,TRBD1,TRBJ1-2,TRBV5-1,CASSSDTTGGMGYTF,TGCGCCAGCAGCTCAGATACCACAGGGGGCATGGGCTACACCTTC
-,TRBD2,TRBJ2-1,TRBV9,CASSVGWGGNYNEQFF,TGTGCCAGCAGCGTAGGGTGGGGGGGGAACTACAATGAGCAGTTCTTC
few,-,TRBJ2-7,TRBV7-8,CASSLVLAPRDEQYF,TGTGCCAGCAGCTTAGTTCTAGCCCCGAGGGACGAGCAGTACTTC
few,-,TRBJ2-5,TRBV6-5,CASSYTTVPGEAQYF,TGTGCCAGCAGTTACACGACTGTTCCGGGGGAGGCCCAGTACTTC
-,TRBD2,TRBJ2-1,TRBV9,CASSVGEVGSGSEQFF,TGTGCCAGCAGCGTAGGAGAGGTGGGTAGCGGGAGTGAGCAGTTCTTC
-,TRBD1,TRBJ2-5,TRBV2,CASSVGQGARETQYF,TGTGCCAGCAGTGTAGGGCAGGGGGCCCGGGAGACCCAGTACTTC
few,TRBD1,TRBJ2-5,TRBV4-3,CASSQDWRRTGETQYF,TGCGCCAGCAGCCAAGACTGGCGAAGGACAGGAGAGACCCAGTACTTC
-,TRBD1,TRBJ2-5,TRBV5-4,CASSPGQGEVTQYF,TGTGCCAGCAGCCCGGGACAGGGAGAGGTGACCCAGTACTTC